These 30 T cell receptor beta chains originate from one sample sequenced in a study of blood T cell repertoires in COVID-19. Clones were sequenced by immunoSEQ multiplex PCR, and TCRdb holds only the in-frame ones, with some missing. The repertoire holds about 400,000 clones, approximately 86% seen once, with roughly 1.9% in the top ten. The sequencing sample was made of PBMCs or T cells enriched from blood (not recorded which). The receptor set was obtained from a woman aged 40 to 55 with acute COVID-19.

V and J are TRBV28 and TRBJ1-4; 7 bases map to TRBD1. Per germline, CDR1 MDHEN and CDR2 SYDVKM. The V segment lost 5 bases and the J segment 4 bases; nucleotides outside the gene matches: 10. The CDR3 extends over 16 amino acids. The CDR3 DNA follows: TGTGCCAGCAGTCAAGGGACAGTAGGACTTAATGAAAAACTGTTTTTT. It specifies CASSQGTVGLNEKLFF.

The CDR3 DNA reads as TGTGCCAGCAGTGATAATGCGGCCAGGGATGCAGATACGCAGTATTTT. As protein: CASSDNAARDADTQYF. The V and J genes are TRBV2 and TRBJ2-3, with a possible D match to TRBD1 (5 bases). Per germline, CDR1 SNHLY and CDR2 FYNNEI. CDR3 size: 16 residues. Trimming took off 3 bases at V and 4 bases at J, with 17 bases between the two ends.

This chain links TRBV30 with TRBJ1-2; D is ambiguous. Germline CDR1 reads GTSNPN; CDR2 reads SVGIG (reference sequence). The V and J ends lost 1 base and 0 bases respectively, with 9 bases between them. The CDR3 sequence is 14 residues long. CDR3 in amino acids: CAWSGDTPNYGYTF. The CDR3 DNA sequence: TGTGCCTGGAGTGGCGACACCCCTAACTATGGCTACACCTTC.

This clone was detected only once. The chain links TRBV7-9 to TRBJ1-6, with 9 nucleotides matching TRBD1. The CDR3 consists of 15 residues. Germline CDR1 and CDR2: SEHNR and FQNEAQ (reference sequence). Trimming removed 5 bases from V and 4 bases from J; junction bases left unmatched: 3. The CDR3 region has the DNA TGTGCCAGCAGCCCACAGGGGGCTTATAATTCACCCCTCCACTTT. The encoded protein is CASSPQGAYNSPLHF.

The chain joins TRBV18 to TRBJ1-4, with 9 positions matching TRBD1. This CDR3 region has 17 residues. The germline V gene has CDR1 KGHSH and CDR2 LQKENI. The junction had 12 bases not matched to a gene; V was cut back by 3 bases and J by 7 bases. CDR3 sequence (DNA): TGTGCCAGCTCACCCCTGCCGGGACAGGGAGGAAGTGAAAAACTGTTTTTT. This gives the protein CASSPLPGQGGSEKLFF.

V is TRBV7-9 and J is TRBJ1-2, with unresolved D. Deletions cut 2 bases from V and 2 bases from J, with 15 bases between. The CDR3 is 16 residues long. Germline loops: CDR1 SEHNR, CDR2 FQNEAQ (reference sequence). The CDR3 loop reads CASSLSSGSRNYGYTF. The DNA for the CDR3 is TGTGCCAGCAGCTTATCTTCGGGGAGCCGGAACTATGGCTACACCTTC.

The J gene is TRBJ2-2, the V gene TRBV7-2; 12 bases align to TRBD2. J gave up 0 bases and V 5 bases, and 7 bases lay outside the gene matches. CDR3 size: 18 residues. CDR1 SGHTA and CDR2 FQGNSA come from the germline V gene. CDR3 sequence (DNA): TGTGCCAGCAGCGCGAGACTAGCGGGGGACCCGAACACCGGGGAGCTGTTTTTT. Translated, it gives CASSARLAGDPNTGELFF.

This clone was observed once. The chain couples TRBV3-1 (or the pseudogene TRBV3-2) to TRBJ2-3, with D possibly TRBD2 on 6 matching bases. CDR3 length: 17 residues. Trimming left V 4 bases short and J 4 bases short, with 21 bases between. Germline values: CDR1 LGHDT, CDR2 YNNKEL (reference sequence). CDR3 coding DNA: TGTGCCAGCAGCCGAGGGTTAGACGGGGGTTCGTCAGATACGCAGTATTTT. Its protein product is CASSRGLDGGSSDTQYF.

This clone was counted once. For the CDR3, the DNA is TGTGCCAGCAGCATTAGCGGGGGGGCGGATACGCAGTATTTT. Its translation: CASSISGGADTQYF. V gene TRBV7-6 combines with J gene TRBJ2-3; 11 bases are a match to TRBD2. V lost 5 bases and J lost 6; bases outside the gene matches: 4. Per the germline V gene, CDR1 is SGHVS and CDR2 is FNYEAQ. The CDR3 runs 14 residues.

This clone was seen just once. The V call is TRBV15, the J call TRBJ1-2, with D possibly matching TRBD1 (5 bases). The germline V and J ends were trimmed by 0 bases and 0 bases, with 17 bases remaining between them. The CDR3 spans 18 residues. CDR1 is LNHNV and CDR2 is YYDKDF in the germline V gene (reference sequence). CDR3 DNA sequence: TGTGCCACCAGCAGAGATCTGATGGTACGGGGGTCTAACTATGGCTACACCTTC. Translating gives CATSRDLMVRGSNYGYTF.

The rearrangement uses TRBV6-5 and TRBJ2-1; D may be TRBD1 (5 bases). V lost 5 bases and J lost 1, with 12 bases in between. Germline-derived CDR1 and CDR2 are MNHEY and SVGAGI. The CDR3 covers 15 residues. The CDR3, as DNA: TGTGCCAGCAGTCTCCAGGGTGCGTCCTACAATGAGCAGTTCTTC. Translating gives CASSLQGASYNEQFF.

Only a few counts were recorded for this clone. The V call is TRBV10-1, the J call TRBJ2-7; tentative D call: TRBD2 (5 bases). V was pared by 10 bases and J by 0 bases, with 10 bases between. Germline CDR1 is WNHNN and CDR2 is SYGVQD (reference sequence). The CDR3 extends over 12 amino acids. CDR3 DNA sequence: TGCGCCACCGGGATCTCCTCCTACGAGCAGTACTTC. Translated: CATGISSYEQYF.

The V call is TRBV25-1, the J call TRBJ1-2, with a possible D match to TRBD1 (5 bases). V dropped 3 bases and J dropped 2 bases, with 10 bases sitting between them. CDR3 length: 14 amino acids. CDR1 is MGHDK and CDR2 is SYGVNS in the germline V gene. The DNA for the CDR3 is TGTGCCAGCAGTGATTTGACAGACAACTATGGCTACACCTTC. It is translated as CASSDLTDNYGYTF.

The DNA of the CDR3 is TGTGCTAGTGGGATCGCACTTGACGAGCAGTACTTC. Translated: CASGIALDEQYF. This chain joins TRBV12-5 and TRBJ2-7; D not resolved. The CDR3 covers 12 residues. Germline loops: CDR1 LGHNT, CDR2 FRNRAP. Trimming left V 6 bases short and J 5 bases short, with 11 bases between.

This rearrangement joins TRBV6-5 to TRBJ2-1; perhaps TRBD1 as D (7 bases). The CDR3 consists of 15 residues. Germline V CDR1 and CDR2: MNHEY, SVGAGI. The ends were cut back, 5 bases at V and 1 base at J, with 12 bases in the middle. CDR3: CASSTRGASYNEQFF. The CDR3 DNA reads TGTGCCAGCAGTACCAGGGGGGCGTCCTACAATGAGCAGTTCTTC.

CDR3 coding DNA: TGTGCCACCAGTGACCCCAGGACTAGCGGGCGAGGCACCGGGGAGCTGTTTTTT. Its protein product is CATSDPRTSGRGTGELFF. This sequence joins TRBV24-1 and TRBJ2-2; 11 positions match TRBD2. This CDR3 comprises 18 residues. The ends lost 4 bases at V and 4 bases at J; junction bases unmatched: 10. Germline V lookup: CDR1 KGHDR, CDR2 SFDVKD.

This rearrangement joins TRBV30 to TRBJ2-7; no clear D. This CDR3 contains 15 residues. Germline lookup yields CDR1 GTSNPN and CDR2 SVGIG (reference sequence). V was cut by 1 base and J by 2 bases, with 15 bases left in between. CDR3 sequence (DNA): TGTGCCTGGAGTGCCGATGAAGACACGGCCTACGAGCAGTACTTC. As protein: CAWSADEDTAYEQYF.

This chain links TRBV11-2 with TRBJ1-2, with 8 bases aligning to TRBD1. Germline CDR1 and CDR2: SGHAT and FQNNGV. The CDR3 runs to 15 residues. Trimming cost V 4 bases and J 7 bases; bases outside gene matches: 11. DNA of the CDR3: TGTGCCAGCAGCTCCCGGGTCAGGGGGCAGGGTGGCTACACCTTC. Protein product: CASSSRVRGQGGYTF.

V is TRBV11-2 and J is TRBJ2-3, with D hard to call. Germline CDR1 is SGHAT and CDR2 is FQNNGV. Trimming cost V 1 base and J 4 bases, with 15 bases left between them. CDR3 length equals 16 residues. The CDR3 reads CASSLGRVEVADTQYF. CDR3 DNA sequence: TGTGCCAGCAGCTTAGGTCGAGTAGAGGTGGCAGATACGCAGTATTTT.

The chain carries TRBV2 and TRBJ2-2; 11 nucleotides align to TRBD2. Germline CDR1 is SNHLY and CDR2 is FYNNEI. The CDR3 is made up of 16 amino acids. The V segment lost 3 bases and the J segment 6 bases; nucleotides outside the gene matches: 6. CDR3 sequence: CASSDFSGGAAGELFF. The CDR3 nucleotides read TGTGCCAGCAGTGATTTTAGCGGGGGGGCCGCCGGGGAGCTGTTTTTT. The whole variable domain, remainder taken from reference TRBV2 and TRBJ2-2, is EPEVTQTPSHQVTQMGQEVILRCVPISNHLYFYWYRQILGQKVEFLVSFYNNEISEKSEIFDDQFSVERPDGSNFTLKIRSTKLEDSAMYFCASSDFSGGAAGELFFGEGSRLTVL.

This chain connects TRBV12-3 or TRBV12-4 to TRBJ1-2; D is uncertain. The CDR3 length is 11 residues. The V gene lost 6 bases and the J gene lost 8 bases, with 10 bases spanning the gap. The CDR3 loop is CASRATGGYTF. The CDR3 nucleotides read TGTGCCAGCAGAGCAACGGGAGGCTACACCTTC.

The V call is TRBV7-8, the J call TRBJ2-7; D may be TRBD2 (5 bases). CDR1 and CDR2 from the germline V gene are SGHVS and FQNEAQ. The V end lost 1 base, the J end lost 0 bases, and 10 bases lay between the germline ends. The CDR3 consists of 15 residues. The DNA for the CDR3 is TGTGCCAGCAGCTTAGAGGACGGACTCTCCTACGAGCAGTACTTC. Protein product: CASSLEDGLSYEQYF.

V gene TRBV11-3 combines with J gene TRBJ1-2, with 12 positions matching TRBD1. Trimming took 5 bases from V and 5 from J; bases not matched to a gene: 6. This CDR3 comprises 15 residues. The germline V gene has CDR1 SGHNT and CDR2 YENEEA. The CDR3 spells CASSPGQGAGYGYTF. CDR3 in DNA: TGTGCCAGCAGCCCGGGACAGGGGGCGGGGTATGGCTACACCTTC.

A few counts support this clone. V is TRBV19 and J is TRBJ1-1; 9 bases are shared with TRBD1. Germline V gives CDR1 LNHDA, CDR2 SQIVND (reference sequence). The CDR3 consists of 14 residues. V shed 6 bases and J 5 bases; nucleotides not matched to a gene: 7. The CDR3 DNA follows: TGTGCCAGTAGAAATACAGGGGGCCGGACTGAAGCTTTCTTT. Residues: CASRNTGGRTEAFF. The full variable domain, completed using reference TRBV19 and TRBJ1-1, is DGGITQSPKYLFRKEGQNVTLSCEQNLNHDAMYWYRQDPGQGLRLIYYSQIVNDFQKGDIAEGYSVSREKKESFPLTVTSAQKNPTAFYLCASRNTGGRTEAFFGQGTRLTVV.

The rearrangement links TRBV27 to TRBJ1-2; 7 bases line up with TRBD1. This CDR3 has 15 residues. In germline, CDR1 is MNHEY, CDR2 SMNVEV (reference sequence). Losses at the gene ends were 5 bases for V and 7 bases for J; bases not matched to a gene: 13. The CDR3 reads CASSLNRGVFAGYTF. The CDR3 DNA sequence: TGTGCCAGCAGTCTGAACAGGGGTGTGTTTGCTGGCTACACCTTC.

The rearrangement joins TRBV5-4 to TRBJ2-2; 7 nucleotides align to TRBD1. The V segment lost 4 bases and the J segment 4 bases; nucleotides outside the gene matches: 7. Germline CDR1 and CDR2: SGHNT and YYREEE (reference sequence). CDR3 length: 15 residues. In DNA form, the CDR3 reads TGTGCCAGCAGCCTGGACAGGAGATCCACCGGGGAGCTGTTTTTT. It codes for CASSLDRRSTGELFF.

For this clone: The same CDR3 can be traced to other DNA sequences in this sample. For the CDR3, the DNA is TGCGCCAGCAGCTTCGGGGGGGCAAGCACAGATACGCAGTATTTT. It yields the protein CASSFGGASTDTQYF. This sequence joins TRBV5-1 and TRBJ2-3, with TRBD2 identical over 8 bases. The germline V gene has CDR1 SGHRS and CDR2 YFSETQ. The CDR3 has 15 residues. Trimming removed 2 bases from V and 0 bases from J; junction bases left unmatched: 2. Variable domain in full (rest from reference TRBV5-1 and TRBJ2-3): KAGVTQTPRYLIKTRGQQVTLSCSPISGHRSVSWYQQTPGQGLQFLFEYFSETQRNKGNFPGRFSGRQFSNSRSEMNVSTLELGDSALYLCASSFGGASTDTQYFGPGTRLTVL.

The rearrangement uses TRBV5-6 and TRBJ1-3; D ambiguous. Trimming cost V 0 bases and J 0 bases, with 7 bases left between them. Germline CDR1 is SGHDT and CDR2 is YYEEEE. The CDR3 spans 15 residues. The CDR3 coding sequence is TGTGCCAGCAGCTTGGGACTGGGCTCTGGAAACACCATATATTTT. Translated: CASSLGLGSGNTIYF.

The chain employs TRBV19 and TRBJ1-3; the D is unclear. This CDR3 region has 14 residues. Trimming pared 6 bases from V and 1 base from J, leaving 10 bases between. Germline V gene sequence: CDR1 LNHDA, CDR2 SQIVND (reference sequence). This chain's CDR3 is CASRNLVSGNTIYF. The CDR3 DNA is TGTGCCAGTAGAAATCTTGTATCTGGAAACACCATATATTTT.

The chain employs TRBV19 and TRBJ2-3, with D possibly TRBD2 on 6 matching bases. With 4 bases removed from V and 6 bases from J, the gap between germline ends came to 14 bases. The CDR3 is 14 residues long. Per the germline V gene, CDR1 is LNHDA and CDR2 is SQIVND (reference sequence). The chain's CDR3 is CASSTPLAGDTQYF. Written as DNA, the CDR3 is TGTGCCAGTAGTACACCACTAGCTGGCGATACGCAGTATTTT.